The present entry profiles one T cell receptor beta chain with its context. This entry is derived from a study of blood T cell repertoires in COVID-19. Study summary: The origin of the acute and convalescent COVID-19 samples was the United States, Italy and Spain.

Sequencing used immunoSEQ multiplex PCR; TCRdb keeps in-frame clones, though not all of them. The table records around 170,000 clones, about 89% of them present only once. In germline, CDR1 is MNHNY, CDR2 SVGAGI (reference sequence). V trimming: 2 bases; J trimming: 5 bases; junction bases outside the gene matches: 1. This CDR3 has 14 residues. The source is a man younger than 35 who had recovered from COVID-19. Sequencing was performed on peripheral blood. V gene TRBV6-6 combines with J gene TRBJ2-1; 9 nucleotides line up with TRBD2. The CDR3 region has the DNA TGTGCCAGCAGTTACGGACTAGCGAACAATGAGCAGTTCTTC. This encodes CASSYGLANNEQFF.